The clone carrying this T cell receptor beta chain has a count of ten or more. Its antigen remains unidentified. Among ophthalmopathy patients, the Clinical Activity Score reached at least 3, the NOSPECS grade reached at least 4, and duration remained under 3 months. The record originates from a study of T cells in Graves' hyperthyroidism and ophthalmopathy. Study results and caveats: Within blood appeared most thyroid clonotypes that had expanded above 0.001. Ophthalmopathy onset followed model prediction by a median about 6.5 months.

The source material, RNA transcripts, was used to amplify TCR beta CDR3 regions. With the HTBI primer set, the TCR CDR3 went through a first round of RT-PCR. TCRdb redid the calling of the multiplex PCR reads with MiXCR, one entry per CDR3 protein. The sample has 350,000 or so distinct CDR3 sequences, less than 20% seen once. V gave up 4 bases and J gave up 7 bases; unmatched junction bases: 9. This CDR3 has 15 amino acids. This chain joins TRBV12-3 or TRBV12-4 and TRBJ2-2, with 7 bases matching TRBD1. The sequencing sample was made of blood. This TCR came from a woman in her thirties or forties with Graves' ophthalmopathy. CDR3 loop: CASSWGTGAFGELFF. The CDR3 nucleotides are TGTGCCAGCAGTTGGGGTACAGGGGCATTCGGGGAGCTGTTTTTT.